This TCR beta chain was sequenced during a study of T cells in women clearing cervical HPV infection. V shed 3 bases, J shed 8 bases, and the junction held 8 bases outside the gene matches. The CDR3 is made up of 15 amino acids. Germline loops: CDR1 KGHSH, CDR2 LQKENI. Sequenced by immunoSEQ multiplex PCR; TCRdb stores in-frame clones only, minus some. The table for this sample gives about 46,000 clones. Comment on this clone: Its antigen is not identified. The read is 3 residues too short to cover the CDR3 end, so that end is filled in from the germline J gene.

Study-level points and caveats: Cases carried less TRBV6-7 than controls: roughly 0.11% versus 0.16%.

This rearrangement joins TRBV18 to TRBJ2-1; 9 bases fit TRBD1. The sequence came from a woman between 18 and 69 years old with a cervical HPV16 infection that either progressed to CIN3+ or cleared (not recorded which). Input material: blood buffy coat. The CDR3 is CASSPSGQGGHEQFF. The sequenced CDR3 bases are TGTGCCAGCTCACCTTCGGGACAGGGAGGCCATGAG.